Listed below are T cell receptor beta chains from one sample, sequenced in a study of blood T cell repertoires in COVID-19. The method was immunoSEQ multiplex PCR; TCRdb's version includes in-frame clones alone and lacks a portion of them. The repertoire has fewer than 500,000 clones, 70% to 85% of them found once; the top ten carry around 1.1%. Material: peripheral blood. Every receptor here comes from a human donor with acute or convalescent COVID-19. The donor label of this sample is uncertain. CDR3s leave out the opening cysteine and the closing phenylalanine or tryptophan.

v_call: TRBV6-5; j_call: TRBJ2-2; cdr3_aa: ASRGQGNTGELF
v_call: TRBV28; j_call: TRBJ1-2; cdr3_aa: ASSPGQFHYGYT
v_call: TRBV9; j_call: TRBJ2-2; cdr3_aa: ASRRGTEITGELF
v_call: TRBV5-1; j_call: TRBJ1-1; cdr3_aa: ASSKHRQGTEAF
v_call: TRBV28; j_call: TRBJ1-1; cdr3_aa: ASHPGGPKNTEAF
v_call: TRBV27; j_call: TRBJ2-2; cdr3_aa: ASSITDPRAGELF
v_call: TRBV3-1/TRBV3-2; j_call: TRBJ2-1; cdr3_aa: ASSQLAGQF
v_call: TRBV18; j_call: TRBJ2-7; cdr3_aa: ASSPLGSGGAYEQY
v_call: TRBV7-2; j_call: TRBJ2-2; cdr3_aa: ASSLMSSTSGTSTGELF
v_call: TRBV6-2/TRBV6-3; j_call: TRBJ2-1; cdr3_aa: ASSSSGTISYNEQF
v_call: TRBV14; j_call: TRBJ2-3; cdr3_aa: ASSQDLPPDTQY
v_call: TRBV18; j_call: TRBJ1-1; cdr3_aa: ASSPQGYAEAF
v_call: TRBV18; j_call: TRBJ2-1; cdr3_aa: ASSLAGGTPYNEQF
v_call: TRBV4-2; j_call: TRBJ2-7; cdr3_aa: ASSQDARTSSEQY
v_call: TRBV10-3; j_call: TRBJ1-3; cdr3_aa: AISESGIIGNTIY
v_call: TRBV3-1/TRBV3-2; j_call: TRBJ2-5; cdr3_aa: ASRGQRIQETQY
v_call: TRBV6-5; j_call: TRBJ1-5; cdr3_aa: ASRRLGGNQPQH
v_call: TRBV7-8; j_call: TRBJ2-5; cdr3_aa: ASSSGQPQETQY
v_call: TRBV5-1; j_call: TRBJ1-2; cdr3_aa: ASSAQQGASGYT
v_call: TRBV2; j_call: TRBJ1-4; cdr3_aa: ASREGRGNEKLF
v_call: TRBV6-5; j_call: TRBJ2-3; cdr3_aa: ASSPGLEGGHTQY
v_call: TRBV30; j_call: TRBJ2-7; cdr3_aa: VWSVMGPRKASGTREQY
v_call: TRBV2; j_call: TRBJ2-2; cdr3_aa: ASRSQGFTGELF
v_call: TRBV2; j_call: TRBJ2-7; cdr3_aa: ASSAWRQGVYEQY
v_call: TRBV5-4; j_call: TRBJ1-1; cdr3_aa: ASRRAPHRAGEAF
v_call: TRBV3-1/TRBV3-2; j_call: TRBJ1-6; cdr3_aa: ASSQQPTDLWTVHPPLH
v_call: TRBV3-1/TRBV3-2; j_call: TRBJ1-2; cdr3_aa: ASTIWSRDNYGYT
v_call: TRBV6-5; j_call: TRBJ1-1; cdr3_aa: ASSYSSWGRDTEAF
v_call: TRBV27; j_call: TRBJ1-6; cdr3_aa: ASRPLDRGQNSPLH
v_call: TRBV28; j_call: TRBJ1-2; cdr3_aa: ASSPPVRDGYT
v_call: TRBV11-2; j_call: TRBJ1-4; cdr3_aa: ASSLTRGSAEKLF
v_call: TRBV7-9; j_call: TRBJ1-1; cdr3_aa: ASSLIVNTEAF
v_call: TRBV30; j_call: TRBJ2-1; cdr3_aa: AWSPGSYNEQF
v_call: TRBV28; j_call: TRBJ1-2; cdr3_aa: ASRRDRGAGYT
v_call: TRBV6-4; j_call: TRBJ2-1; cdr3_aa: ASSDSPGAYNEQF
v_call: TRBV5-1; j_call: TRBJ2-1; cdr3_aa: ASSLNGLEGSYNEQF
v_call: TRBV5-1; j_call: TRBJ1-4; cdr3_aa: ASRPGQGREKLF
v_call: TRBV25-1; j_call: TRBJ1-1; cdr3_aa: ASSAGGWAF
v_call: TRBV7-2; j_call: TRBJ1-2; cdr3_aa: ASSLGDRGVGGYT
v_call: TRBV5-1; j_call: TRBJ2-7; cdr3_aa: ASSLAHAGGNYEQY
v_call: TRBV28; j_call: TRBJ1-2; cdr3_aa: ASSTGLNYGYT
v_call: TRBV27; j_call: TRBJ1-1; cdr3_aa: ASSLLGARGLSEAF
v_call: TRBV3-1/TRBV3-2; j_call: TRBJ2-3; cdr3_aa: ASSQPPTDTQY
v_call: TRBV11-2; j_call: TRBJ2-7; cdr3_aa: ASTLGGEGTYEQY